This TCR beta chain emerged from a study of T cell responses to AZD1222 COVID-19 vaccine. Study-level points and caveats: Spike-specific TCR breadth and depth rose after two AZD1222 doses. Close to half of spike-specific TCRs reportedly recognize unmutated variant regions.

The assay was immunoSEQ multiplex PCR, and TCRdb's table has in-frame clones only and misses some. This sample carries roughly 120,000 clones, about 90% of them seen once, and the ten largest clones take about 10%. This clone occurred a few times. Its specificity is not known. The source was peripheral blood, collected on day 0 of AZD1222 vaccination. The TCR sequence derives from an adult in good health.

CDR3 region: CASSSLQGAGELFF. The CDR3 DNA sequence: TGTGCCAGCAGTAGCCTCCAGGGGGCCGGGGAGCTGTTTTTT. The chain is built from TRBV6-5 and TRBJ2-2, with 7 bases lining up with TRBD1. Trimming removed 5 bases from V and 6 bases from J; junction bases left unmatched: 6. CDR1 is MNHEY, CDR2 SVGAGI, per germline. The CDR3 consists of 14 residues.